This TCR beta chain was obtained from a study of blood T cell repertoires in COVID-19. Using immunoSEQ multiplex PCR, the repertoire was profiled, and TCRdb retains in-frame clones only, with some absent. The sample includes some 190,000 clones, around nine tenths of them seen just once. Germline V gene data show CDR1 as KGHSH and CDR2 as LQKENI. The CDR3 is 13 amino acids. With 0 bases removed from V and 7 bases from J, the gap between germline ends came to 7 bases. This chain joins TRBV18 and TRBJ1-5; D gene unclear. The receptor was derived from a woman aged 40 to 50 who had recovered from COVID-19. Sequencing used peripheral blood. The CDR3 DNA reads TGTGCCAGCTCACCACCTGGGCCCCAGCCCCAGCATTTT. Its translation: CASSPPGPQPQHF.